These 2 T cell receptor beta chains originate from one sample sequenced in a study of T cell responses to AZD1222 COVID-19 vaccine. The table came from immunoSEQ multiplex PCR; TCRdb's copy has only in-frame clones and leaves some out. The sample holds some 110,000 clones, around 91% seen once. This sample comprised peripheral blood, obtained 28 days after the second AZD1222 dose. Every receptor here comes from an adult who received the AZD1222 COVID-19 vaccine.

The V gene is TRBV24-1, the J gene TRBJ2-1; the D gene is possibly TRBD2 (6 bases). With 4 bases removed from V and 9 bases from J, the gap between germline ends came to 15 bases. CDR1 is KGHDR and CDR2 is SFDVKD in the germline V gene. The CDR3 has 14 amino acids. The CDR3 is CATSDLGDSGEQFF. DNA of the CDR3: TGTGCCACCAGTGACCTCGGGGACTCGGGTGAGCAGTTCTTC.

The gene calls are TRBV11-3 and TRBJ1-3, with D possibly matching TRBD1 (6 bases). This CDR3 is 15 amino acids long. Trimming removed 5 bases at V and 2 bases at J, with 13 bases between. Looked up from germline, CDR1 is SGHNT and CDR2 is YENEEA. CDR3 protein: CASSLTGTAGNTIYF. The CDR3, as DNA: TGTGCCAGCAGCCTTACAGGGACGGCTGGAAACACCATATATTTT.